The clone carrying this T cell receptor beta chain was recorded a few times. Its antigen is currently unknown. This entry belongs to a study of blood T cells in healthy people across ages. Findings and limits, study-wide: Per million T cells, the diversity of TCR beta decreased roughly linearly as age advanced. PBMCs left unsorted prevented a conclusive naive versus antigen-experienced comparison. The long-lived group displayed more naive CD4+ cells, plus higher diversity, than the aged donors did.

Primed by a sample-barcoded 5' primer and a J-beta primer mix, a second PCR proceeded for 7 to 11 cycles. TCRdb analysed the 5' RACE reads with MiXCR anew, one entry per CDR3 protein. The table shows about 730,000 distinct CDR3 sequences, with approximately 39% occurring only once. Each sample gave at least 7 million isolated PBMCs. Germline V gives CDR1 PRHDT, CDR2 FYEKMQ (reference sequence). The CDR3 is made up of 14 amino acids. The trim removed 4 bases at V and 8 bases at J, leaving 9 bases unmatched. This sequence was found in a woman aged 55-69 years in good health. The sample taken for sequencing was blood. The chain links TRBV13 to TRBJ1-2, with TRBD1 matching 8 bases. CDR3 loop: CASSSDRARGGYTF. CDR3 coding DNA: TGTGCCAGCAGCTCGGACAGGGCCCGGGGGGGCTACACCTTC.